What follows describes a single TCR beta chain. These data are taken from a study of blood T cell repertoires in COVID-19. The table came from immunoSEQ multiplex PCR; TCRdb's copy has only in-frame clones and leaves some out. The data hold 150,000 to 200,000 clones, with over 75% observed a single time. The CDR3 spans 16 residues. The V and J ends lost 2 bases and 4 bases respectively, with 18 bases between them. Germline assignment: CDR1 GTSNPN and CDR2 SVGIG (reference sequence). This TCR was recovered from a human donor in a cohort sampled during active COVID-19. What was sequenced was peripheral blood. The chain joins TRBV30 to TRBJ2-1, with D possibly matching TRBD2 (6 bases). CDR3 sequence: CAWSSRWGGVYNEQFF. The DNA of the CDR3 is TGTGCCTGGAGTTCCCGTTGGGGCGGGGTGTACAATGAGCAGTTCTTC.